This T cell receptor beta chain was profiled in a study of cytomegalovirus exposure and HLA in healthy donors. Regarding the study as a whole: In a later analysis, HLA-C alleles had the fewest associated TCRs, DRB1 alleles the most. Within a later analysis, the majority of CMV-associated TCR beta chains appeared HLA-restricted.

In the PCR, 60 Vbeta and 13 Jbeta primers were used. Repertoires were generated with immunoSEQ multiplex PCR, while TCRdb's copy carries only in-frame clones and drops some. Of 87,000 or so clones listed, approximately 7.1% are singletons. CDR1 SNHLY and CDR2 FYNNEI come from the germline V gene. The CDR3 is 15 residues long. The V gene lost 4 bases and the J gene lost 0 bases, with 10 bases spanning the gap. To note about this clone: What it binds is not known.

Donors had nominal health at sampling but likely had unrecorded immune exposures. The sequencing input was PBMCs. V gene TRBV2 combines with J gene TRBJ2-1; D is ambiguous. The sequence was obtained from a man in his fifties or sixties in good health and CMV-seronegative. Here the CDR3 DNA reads TGTGCCAGCAGTGTTGGGCATAGCTCCTACAATGAGCAGTTCTTC. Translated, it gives CASSVGHSSYNEQFF.